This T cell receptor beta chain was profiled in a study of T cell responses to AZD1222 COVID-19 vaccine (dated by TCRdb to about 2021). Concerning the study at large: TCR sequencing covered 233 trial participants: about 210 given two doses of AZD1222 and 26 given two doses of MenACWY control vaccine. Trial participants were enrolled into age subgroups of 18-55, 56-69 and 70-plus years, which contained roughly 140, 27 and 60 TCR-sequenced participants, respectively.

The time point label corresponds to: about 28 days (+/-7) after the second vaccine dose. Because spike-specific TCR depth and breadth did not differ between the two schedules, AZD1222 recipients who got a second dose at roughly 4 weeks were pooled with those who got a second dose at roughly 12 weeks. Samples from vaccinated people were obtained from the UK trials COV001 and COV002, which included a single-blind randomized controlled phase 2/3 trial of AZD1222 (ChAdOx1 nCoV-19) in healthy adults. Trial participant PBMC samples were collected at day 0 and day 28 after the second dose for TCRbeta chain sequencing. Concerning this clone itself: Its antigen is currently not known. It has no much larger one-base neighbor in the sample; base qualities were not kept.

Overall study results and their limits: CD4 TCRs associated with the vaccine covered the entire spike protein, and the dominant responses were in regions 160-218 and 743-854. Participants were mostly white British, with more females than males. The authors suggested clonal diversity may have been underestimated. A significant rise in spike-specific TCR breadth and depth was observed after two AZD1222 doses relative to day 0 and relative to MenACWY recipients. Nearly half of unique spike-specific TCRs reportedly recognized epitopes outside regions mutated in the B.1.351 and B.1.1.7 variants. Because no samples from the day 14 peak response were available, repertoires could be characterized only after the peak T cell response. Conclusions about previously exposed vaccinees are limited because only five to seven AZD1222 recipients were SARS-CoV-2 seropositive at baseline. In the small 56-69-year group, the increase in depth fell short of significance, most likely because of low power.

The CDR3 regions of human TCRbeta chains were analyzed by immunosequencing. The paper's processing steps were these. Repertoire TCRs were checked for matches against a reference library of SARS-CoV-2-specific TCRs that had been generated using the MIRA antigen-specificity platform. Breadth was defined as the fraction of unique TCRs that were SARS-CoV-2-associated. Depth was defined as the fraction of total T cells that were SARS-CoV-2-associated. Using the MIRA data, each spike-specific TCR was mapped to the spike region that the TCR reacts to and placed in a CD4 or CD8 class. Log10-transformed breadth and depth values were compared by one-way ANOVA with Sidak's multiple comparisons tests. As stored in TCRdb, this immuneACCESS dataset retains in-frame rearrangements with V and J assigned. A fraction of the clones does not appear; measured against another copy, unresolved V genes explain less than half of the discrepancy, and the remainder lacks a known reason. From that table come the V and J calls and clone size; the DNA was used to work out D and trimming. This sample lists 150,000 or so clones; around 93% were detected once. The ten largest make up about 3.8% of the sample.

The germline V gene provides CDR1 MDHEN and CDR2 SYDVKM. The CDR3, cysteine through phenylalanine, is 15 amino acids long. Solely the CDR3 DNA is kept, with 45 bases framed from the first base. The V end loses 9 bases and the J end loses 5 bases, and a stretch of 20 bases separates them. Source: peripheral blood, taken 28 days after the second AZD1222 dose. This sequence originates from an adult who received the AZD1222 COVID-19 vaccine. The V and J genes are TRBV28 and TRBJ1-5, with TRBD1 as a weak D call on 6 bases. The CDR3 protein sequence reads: CASCKGGGGYQPQHF. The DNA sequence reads TGTGCCAGTTGCAAGGGAGGGGGAGGTTATCAGCCCCAGCATTTT.